This record concerns one TCR beta chain sequence. Its antigen remains unidentified. Trimming removed 0 bases from V and 2 bases from J, with 15 bases in between. The CDR3 is made up of 18 amino acids. Germline V gene lookup returns CDR1 SGDLS and CDR2 YYNGEE. The data were taken from a study of siplizumab effects on memory and regulatory T cells. Study observations and caveats: Naive versus memory phenotype went unassigned for roughly 75-96% of proliferating CD4+ or CD8+ clones. Memory cells seemed less diverse than naive T cells, which also seemed major contributors to the alloresponse.

For every sample, about 10^5 TCR templates were assayed. Sequencing was performed with immunoSEQ multiplex PCR; in TCRdb, only in-frame clones are kept and a portion is missing. Among roughly 120,000 clones listed, under 95% were seen once. The chain employs TRBV9 and TRBJ2-6; D remains unclear. The receptor was derived from a human donor in good health. The sample comprised Tregs sorted from blood. CDR3 DNA: TGTGCCAGCAGCGTAGCTACCCCGGTTGGGACTGGGGCCAACGTCCTGACTTTC. Its protein is CASSVATPVGTGANVLTF.